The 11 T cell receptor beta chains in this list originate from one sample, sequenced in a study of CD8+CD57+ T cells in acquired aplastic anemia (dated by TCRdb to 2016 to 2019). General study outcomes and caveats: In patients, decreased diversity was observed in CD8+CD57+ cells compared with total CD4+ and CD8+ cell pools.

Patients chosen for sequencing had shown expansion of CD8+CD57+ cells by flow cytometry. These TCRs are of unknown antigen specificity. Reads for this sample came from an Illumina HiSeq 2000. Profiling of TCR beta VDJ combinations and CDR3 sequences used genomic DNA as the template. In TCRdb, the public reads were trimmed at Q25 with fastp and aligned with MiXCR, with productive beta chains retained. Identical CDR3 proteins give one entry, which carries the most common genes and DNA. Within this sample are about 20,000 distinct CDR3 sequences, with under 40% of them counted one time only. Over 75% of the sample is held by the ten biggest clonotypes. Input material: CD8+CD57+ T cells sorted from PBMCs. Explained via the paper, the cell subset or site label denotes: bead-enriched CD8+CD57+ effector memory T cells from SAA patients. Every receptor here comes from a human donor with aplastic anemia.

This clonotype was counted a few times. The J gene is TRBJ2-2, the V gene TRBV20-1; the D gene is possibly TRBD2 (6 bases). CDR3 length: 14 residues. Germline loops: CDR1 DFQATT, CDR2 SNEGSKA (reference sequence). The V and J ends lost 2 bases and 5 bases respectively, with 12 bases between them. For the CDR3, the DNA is TGCAGTGCTAGACAGGGAGGAAGGACCGGGGAGCTGTTTTTT. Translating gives CSARQGGRTGELFF.

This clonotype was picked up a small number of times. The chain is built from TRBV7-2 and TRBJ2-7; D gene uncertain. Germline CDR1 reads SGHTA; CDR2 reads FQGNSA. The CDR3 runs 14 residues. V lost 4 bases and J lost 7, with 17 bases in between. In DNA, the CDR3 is TGTGCCAGCAGCTATCGGGCCGGACCCAGGGAGCAGTACTTC. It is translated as CASSYRAGPREQYF. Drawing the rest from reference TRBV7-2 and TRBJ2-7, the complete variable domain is GAGVSQSPSNKVTEKGKDVELRCDPISGHTALYWYRQSLGQGLEFLIYFQGNSAPDKSGLPSDRFSAERTGGSVSTLTIQRTQQEDSAVYLCASSYRAGPREQYFGPGTRLTVT.

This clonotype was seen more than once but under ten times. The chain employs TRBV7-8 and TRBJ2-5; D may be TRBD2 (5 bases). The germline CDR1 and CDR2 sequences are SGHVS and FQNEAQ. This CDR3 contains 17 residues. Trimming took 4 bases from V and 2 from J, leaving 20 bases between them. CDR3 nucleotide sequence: TGTGCCAGCAGCTCCGCCCGTCTTGGACTGACACAAGAGACCCAGTACTTC. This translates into CASSSARLGLTQETQYF.

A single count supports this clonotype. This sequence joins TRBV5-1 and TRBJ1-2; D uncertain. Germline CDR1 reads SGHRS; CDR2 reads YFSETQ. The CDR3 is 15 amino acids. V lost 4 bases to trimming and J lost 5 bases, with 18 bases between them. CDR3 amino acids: CASSPQDAGVYGYTF. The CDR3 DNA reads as TGCGCCAGCAGCCCCCAGGATGCGGGCGTTTATGGCTACACCTTC.

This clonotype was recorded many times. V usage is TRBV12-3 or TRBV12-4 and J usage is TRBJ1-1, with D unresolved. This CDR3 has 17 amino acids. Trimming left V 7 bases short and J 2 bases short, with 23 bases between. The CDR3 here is CASNKNDGWMDNTEAFF. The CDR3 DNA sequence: TGTGCCAGCAATAAAAACGACGGGTGGATGGATAACACTGAAGCTTTCTTT.

The CDR3 nucleotides read TGTGCCCCTGTCGCGGAGGGGGGGGAAAAACTGTTTTTT. This translates into CAPVAEGGEKLFF. V and J are TRBV19 and TRBJ1-4; D is perhaps TRBD1 (6 bases). CDR1 and CDR2 (germline): LNHDA, SQIVND (reference sequence). V was cut by 11 bases and J by 8 bases, with 18 bases left in between. This CDR3 has 13 residues.

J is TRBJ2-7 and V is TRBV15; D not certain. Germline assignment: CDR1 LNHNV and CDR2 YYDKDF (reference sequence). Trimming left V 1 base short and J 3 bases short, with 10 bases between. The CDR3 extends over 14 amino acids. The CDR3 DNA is TGTGCCACCAGCAGAGCACAGACCCTCTACGAGCAGTACGTC. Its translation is CATSRAQTLYEQYV.

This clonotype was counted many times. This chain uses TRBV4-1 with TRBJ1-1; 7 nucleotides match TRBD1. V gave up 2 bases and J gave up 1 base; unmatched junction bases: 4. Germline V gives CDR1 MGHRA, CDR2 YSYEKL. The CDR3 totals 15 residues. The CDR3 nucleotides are TGCGCCAGCAGCCAAACGGGACAGTCGAACACTGAAGCTTTCTTT. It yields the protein CASSQTGQSNTEAFF.

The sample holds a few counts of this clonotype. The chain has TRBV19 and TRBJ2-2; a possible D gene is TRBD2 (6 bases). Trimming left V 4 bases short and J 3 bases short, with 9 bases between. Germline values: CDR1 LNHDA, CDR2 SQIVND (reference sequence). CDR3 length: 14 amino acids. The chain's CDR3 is CASSTGLHTGELFF. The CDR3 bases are TGTGCCAGTAGTACGGGACTCCACACCGGGGAGCTGTTTTTT.

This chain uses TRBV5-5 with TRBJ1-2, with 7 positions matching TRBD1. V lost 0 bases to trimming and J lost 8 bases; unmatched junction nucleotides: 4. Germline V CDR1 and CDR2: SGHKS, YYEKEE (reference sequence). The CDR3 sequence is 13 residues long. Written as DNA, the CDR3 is TGTGCCAGCAGCTTGGAAACAGGGGTCGGCTACACCTTC. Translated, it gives CASSLETGVGYTF.

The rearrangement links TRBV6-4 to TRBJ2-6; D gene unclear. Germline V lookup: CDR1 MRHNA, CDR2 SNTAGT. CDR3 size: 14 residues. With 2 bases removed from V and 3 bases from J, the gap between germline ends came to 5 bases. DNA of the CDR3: TGTGCCAGCAGTGACAGGGTTGGGGCCAACGTCCTGACTTTC. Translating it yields CASSDRVGANVLTF.